Listed here are 17 T cell receptor beta chains from one sample, sequenced in a study of blood T cell repertoires in COVID-19. Libraries were prepared by immunoSEQ multiplex PCR; TCRdb keeps only in-frame clonotypes and omits some of them. The table shows 150,000 to 200,000 clones, with around 80% occurring only once. Sequencing was carried out using peripheral blood. These receptors were taken from a man aged 55 to 70 with acute or convalescent COVID-19.

The chain uses TRBV19 and TRBJ1-1; 7 nucleotides match TRBD1. From germline, CDR1 is LNHDA and CDR2 SQIVND (reference sequence). The length of the CDR3 is 16 residues. Trimming removed 7 bases from V and 0 bases from J; junction bases left unmatched: 11. The chain's CDR3 is CASNTNRGPMNTEAFF. In nucleotides, the CDR3 is TGTGCCAGTAACACCAACAGGGGCCCTATGAACACTGAAGCTTTCTTT.

This clone was observed once. The V gene is TRBV3-1 (or the pseudogene TRBV3-2), the J gene TRBJ2-2; D ambiguous. Germline values: CDR1 LGHDT, CDR2 YNNKEL (reference sequence). V was cut by 1 base and J by 7 bases, with 13 bases left in between. This CDR3 spans 15 amino acids. The CDR3 loop reads CASSQGVQLSGELFF. In DNA form, the CDR3 reads TGTGCCAGCAGCCAAGGAGTACAGCTGAGCGGGGAGCTGTTTTTT.

The chain links TRBV6-6 to TRBJ2-2; weak D call: TRBD2 (6 bases). The CDR3 is 14 amino acids. The V and J ends lost 2 bases and 5 bases respectively, with 9 bases between them. The germline gives CDR1 MNHNY, CDR2 SVGAGI (reference sequence). The CDR3 loop is CASSYRGGTGELFF. CDR3 nucleotide sequence: TGTGCCAGCAGTTACAGGGGAGGTACCGGGGAGCTGTTTTTT.

The chain carries TRBV2 and TRBJ1-3, with TRBD1 identical over 9 bases. Germline-derived CDR1 and CDR2 are SNHLY and FYNNEI. J gave up 4 bases and V 3 bases, and 7 bases lay outside the gene matches. This CDR3 contains 16 residues. As DNA, the CDR3 is TGTGCCAGCAGTGACGCCCGGACAGGGGCGGGAAACACCATATATTTT. This sequence encodes CASSDARTGAGNTIYF.

This clone was seen just once. The chain joins TRBV20-1 to TRBJ2-3; 9 bases align to TRBD2. Per germline, CDR1 DFQATT and CDR2 SNEGSKA (reference sequence). J gave up 1 base and V 3 bases, and 2 bases lay outside the gene matches. The CDR3 runs to 14 residues. The CDR3 region is CSASRLAGTDTQYF. The CDR3 DNA is TGCAGTGCTAGTCGACTAGCGGGCACAGATACGCAGTATTTT.

This clone was detected a few times. The chain is built from TRBV18 and TRBJ2-2, with 7 positions matching TRBD1. This CDR3 comprises 17 residues. Germline CDR1 reads KGHSH; CDR2 reads LQKENI. V trimming: 3 bases; J trimming: 1 base; junction bases outside the gene matches: 8. In DNA form, the CDR3 reads TGTGCCAGCTCACCTCAGAGGAGGACAGGGAACACCGGGGAGCTGTTTTTT. Protein: CASSPQRRTGNTGELFF.

CDR3 sequence reads: CASSPHGGAGETQYF. The CDR3 nucleotides are TGTGCCAGCAGCCCCCACGGGGGGGCCGGGGAGACCCAGTACTTC. The rearrangement links TRBV5-4 to TRBJ2-5; 8 bases are shared with TRBD2. V was pared by 4 bases and J by 5 bases, with 10 bases of the junction left unmatched. The CDR3 has 15 residues. CDR1 and CDR2 from the germline V gene are SGHNT and YYREEE (reference sequence).

The V gene is TRBV6-5, the J gene TRBJ1-2; D is uncertain. Germline V gene sequence: CDR1 MNHEY, CDR2 SVGAGI. The CDR3 is made up of 13 amino acids. Trimming shortened V by 0 bases and J by 8 bases, and 10 bases separated the two germline ends. The CDR3 DNA follows: TGTGCCAGCAGTTACTCCCGGGGAGAAGGCTACACCTTC. As protein: CASSYSRGEGYTF.

V gene TRBV19 combines with J gene TRBJ2-7, with TRBD2 as a possible D gene (6 bases). This CDR3 region has 13 residues. Between the trimmed V and J ends, which lost 3 bases and 3 bases, there was a span of 9 bases. Germline lookup yields CDR1 LNHDA and CDR2 SQIVND (reference sequence). In DNA form, the CDR3 reads TGTGCCAGTAGTATGGAGGGATTCTACGAGCAGTACTTC. As protein: CASSMEGFYEQYF.

CDR3 bases: TGTGCCAGCTCAGCGGGACAGACTTTTTACAACACAGATACGCAGTATTTT. Protein sequence: CASSAGQTFYNTDTQYF. The chain is built from TRBV18 and TRBJ2-3, with D maybe TRBD1 (7 bases). The CDR3 contains 17 residues. CDR1 is KGHSH, CDR2 LQKENI, per germline. Trimming left V 5 bases short and J 2 bases short, with 20 bases between.

The chain combines TRBV7-2 with TRBJ1-2; 7 nucleotides agree with TRBD1. Unmatched junction bases numbered 6, after V lost 4 bases and J lost 4 bases. The CDR3 sequence is 14 residues long. Per germline, CDR1 SGHTA and CDR2 FQGNSA. Written as DNA, the CDR3 is TGTGCCAGCAGCTCCCTCGGGACAGCCTATGGCTACACCTTC. It encodes CASSSLGTAYGYTF. The full variable domain, its missing parts supplied by reference TRBV7-2 and TRBJ1-2, is GAGVSQSPSNKVTEKGKDVELRCDPISGHTALYWYRQSLGQGLEFLIYFQGNSAPDKSGLPSDRFSAERTGGSVSTLTIQRTQQEDSAVYLCASSSLGTAYGYTFGSGTRLTVV.

This rearrangement joins TRBV5-4 to TRBJ2-3; possible D gene TRBD2, 6 bases. V was cut by 1 base and J by 1 base, with 7 bases left in between. The length of the CDR3 is 14 residues. Germline assignment: CDR1 SGHNT and CDR2 YYREEE (reference sequence). This CDR3 is CASSLREGTDTQYF. The DNA for the CDR3 is TGTGCCAGCAGCTTGAGGGAGGGCACAGATACGCAGTATTTT.

V is TRBV24-1 and J is TRBJ2-5; 7 nucleotides agree with TRBD1. Germline loops: CDR1 KGHDR, CDR2 SFDVKD. J was trimmed by 1 base and V by 3 bases; bases with no gene match: 16. The length of the CDR3 is 19 residues. The CDR3 nucleotides read TGTGCCACCAGTGATCGGGGTGGGACAGCCCGGCTGGGCCAAGAGACCCAGTACTTC. Protein: CATSDRGGTARLGQETQYF.

This chain joins TRBV30 and TRBJ1-5, with 8 bases matching TRBD1. The CDR3 has 17 amino acids. The V segment lost 2 bases and the J segment 7 bases; nucleotides outside the gene matches: 16. The germline gives CDR1 GTSNPN, CDR2 SVGIG (reference sequence). The CDR3 spells CAWSTPPWTGRFQPQHF. The DNA of the CDR3 is TGTGCCTGGAGTACCCCGCCCTGGACAGGGAGGTTCCAGCCCCAGCATTTT.

The rearrangement joins TRBV2 to TRBJ2-2, with D perhaps TRBD1 (6 bases). V was clipped by 7 bases and J by 2 bases, with 11 bases between them. CDR1 SNHLY and CDR2 FYNNEI come from the germline V gene. The CDR3 contains 14 residues. For the CDR3, the DNA is TGTGCCAGCAAAAGGACAGTTAACACCGGGGAGCTGTTTTTT. Translating it yields CASKRTVNTGELFF.

The V gene is TRBV11-2, the J gene TRBJ2-3; no definite D call. The CDR3 is 11 amino acids. The germline CDR1 and CDR2 sequences are SGHAT and FQNNGV. V was trimmed by 5 bases and J by 2 bases, leaving 2 bases between them. CDR3: CASSLTDTQYF. The CDR3, as DNA: TGTGCCAGCAGCCTCACAGATACGCAGTATTTT.

The rearrangement joins TRBV7-2 to TRBJ2-5; D gene ambiguous. This CDR3 spans 14 amino acids. V shed 3 bases and J shed 4 bases, with 12 bases lying between them. CDR1 and CDR2 (germline): SGHTA, FQGNSA. The CDR3 DNA reads as TGTGCCAGCAGCTTCGTAGATCGTCGAGAGACCCAGTACTTC. This translates into CASSFVDRRETQYF.